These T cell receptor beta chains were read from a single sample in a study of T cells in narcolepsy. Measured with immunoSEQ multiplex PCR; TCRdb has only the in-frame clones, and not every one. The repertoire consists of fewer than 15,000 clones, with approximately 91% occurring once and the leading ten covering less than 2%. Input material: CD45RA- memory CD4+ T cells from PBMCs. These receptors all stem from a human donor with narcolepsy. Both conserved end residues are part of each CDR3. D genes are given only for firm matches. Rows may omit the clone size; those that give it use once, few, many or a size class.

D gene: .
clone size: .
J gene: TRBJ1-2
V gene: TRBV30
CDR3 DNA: TGTGCCTGGAGTTCACCCCCGAGAGGGAACTATGGCTACACCTTC
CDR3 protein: CAWSSPPRGNYGYTF

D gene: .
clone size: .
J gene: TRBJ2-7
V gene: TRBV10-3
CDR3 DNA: TGTGCCACTCTCCCCCGACAGGAACCTACCTACGAGCAGTACTTC
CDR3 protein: CATLPRQEPTYEQYF

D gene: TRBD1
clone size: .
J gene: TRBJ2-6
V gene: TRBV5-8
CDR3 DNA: TGTGCCAGCAGCTCGGGACAGAACTCTGGGGCCAACGTCCTGACTTTC
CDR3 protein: CASSSGQNSGANVLTF

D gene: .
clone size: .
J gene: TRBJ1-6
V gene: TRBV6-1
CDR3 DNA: TGTGCCAGTTGGGAGGATTCACCCCTCCACTTT
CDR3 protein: CASWEDSPLHF

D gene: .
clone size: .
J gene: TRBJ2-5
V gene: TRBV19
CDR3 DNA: TGTGCCAGCACTCCACAGAGGGTTCAAGAGACCCAGTACTTC
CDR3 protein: CASTPQRVQETQYF

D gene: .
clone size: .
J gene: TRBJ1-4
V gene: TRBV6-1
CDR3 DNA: TGTGCCAGCAGTGAAGGCTGGGGCAGTAGAGGTGAAAAACTGTTTTTT
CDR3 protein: CASSEGWGSRGEKLFF

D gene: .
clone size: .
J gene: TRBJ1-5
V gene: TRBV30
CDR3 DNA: TGTGCCTGTTCCTTTAGCCCCCTGGAAAATAGCAATCAGCCCCAGCATTTT
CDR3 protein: CACSFSPLENSNQPQHF

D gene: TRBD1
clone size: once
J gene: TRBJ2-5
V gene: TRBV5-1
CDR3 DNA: TGCGCCAGCAGCTATCACAGGGGGCAAGAGACCCAGTACTTC
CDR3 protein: CASSYHRGQETQYF

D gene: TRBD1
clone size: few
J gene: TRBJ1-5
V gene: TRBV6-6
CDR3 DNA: TGTGCCAGCAGTTACCCCGGACAGGGGGGAAAACAGCCCCAGCATTTT
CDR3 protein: CASSYPGQGGKQPQHF

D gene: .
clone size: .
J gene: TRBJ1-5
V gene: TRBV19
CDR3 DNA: TGTGCCAGTAGCCCCTCCGGGGGGCAACGAGCTCAGCCCCAGCATTTT
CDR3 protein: CASSPSGGQRAQPQHF

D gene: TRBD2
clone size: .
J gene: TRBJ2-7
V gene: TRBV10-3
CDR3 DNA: TGTGCCATAGGAAATAGCGGGAAGCACTACGAGCAGTACTTC
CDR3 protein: CAIGNSGKHYEQYF

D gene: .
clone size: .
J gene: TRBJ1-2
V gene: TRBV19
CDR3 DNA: TGTGCCAGTAGTATAGCGGGTACCAATGGCTACACCTTC
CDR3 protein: CASSIAGTNGYTF

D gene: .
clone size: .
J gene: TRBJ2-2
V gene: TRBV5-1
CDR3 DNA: TGCGCCAGCAGCTTGGATAGACAGGGGGAGCTGTTTTTT
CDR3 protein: CASSLDRQGELFF

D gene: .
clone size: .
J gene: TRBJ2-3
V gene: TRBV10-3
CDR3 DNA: TGTGCCGCAGGAACTAGGGCAGATACGCAGTATTTT
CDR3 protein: CAAGTRADTQYF

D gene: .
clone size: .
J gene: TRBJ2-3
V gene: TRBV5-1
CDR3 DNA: TGCGCCAGCAGCTTGGAACAGGGCGTAGATACGCAGTATTTT
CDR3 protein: CASSLEQGVDTQYF

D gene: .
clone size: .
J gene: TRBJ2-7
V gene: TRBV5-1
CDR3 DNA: TGCGCCAGCAGCTTGAGTATGGACAGCTCCTACGAGCAGTACTTC
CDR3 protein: CASSLSMDSSYEQYF

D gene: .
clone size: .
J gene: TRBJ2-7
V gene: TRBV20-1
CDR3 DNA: TGCAGTGCTCGGTCCTACGGGCAGTACTTC
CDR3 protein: CSARSYGQYF

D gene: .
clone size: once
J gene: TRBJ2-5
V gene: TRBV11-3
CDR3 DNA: TGTGCCAGCAGCTTAGATAGCGAGACCCAGTACTTC
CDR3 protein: CASSLDSETQYF

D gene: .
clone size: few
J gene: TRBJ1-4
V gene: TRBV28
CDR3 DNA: TGTGCCAGCAGTTTACAGGGAATTAATGAAAAACTGTTTTTT
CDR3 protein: CASSLQGINEKLFF

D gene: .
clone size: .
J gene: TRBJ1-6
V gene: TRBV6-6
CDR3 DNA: TGTGCCAGCGGCCGAGGAGGGAACGAGGGTTCACCCCTCCACTTT
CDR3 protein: CASGRGGNEGSPLHF

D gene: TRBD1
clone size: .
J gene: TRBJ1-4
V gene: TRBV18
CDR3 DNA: TGTGCCAGCTCGCAATTCAGGGGGCGGAATGAAAAACTGTTTTTT
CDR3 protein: CASSQFRGRNEKLFF

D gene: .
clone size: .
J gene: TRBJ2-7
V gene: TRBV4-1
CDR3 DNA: TGCGCCAGCAGCCGTCAGATAGGAGAGTCCTACGAGCAGTACTTC
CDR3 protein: CASSRQIGESYEQYF

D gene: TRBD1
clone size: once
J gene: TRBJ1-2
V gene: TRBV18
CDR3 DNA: TGTGCCAGCTCGCGCCTCGCAGGGGGACAGGATGGCTACACCTTC
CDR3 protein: CASSRLAGGQDGYTF

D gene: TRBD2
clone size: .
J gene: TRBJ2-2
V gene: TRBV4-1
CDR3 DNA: TGCGCCAGCAGCCAACAAGGACTAGCGGGATCTCACGGGGAGCTGTTTTTT
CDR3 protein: CASSQQGLAGSHGELFF

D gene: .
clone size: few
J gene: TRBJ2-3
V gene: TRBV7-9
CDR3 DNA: TGTGCCAGCAGCCACACGGAGACAGATACGCAGTATTTT
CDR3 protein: CASSHTETDTQYF

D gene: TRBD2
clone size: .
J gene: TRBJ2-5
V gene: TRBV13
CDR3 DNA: TGTGCCAGCAGCTTAGTAGGGCTAGCGGATGAAGAGACCCAGTACTTC
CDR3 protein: CASSLVGLADEETQYF

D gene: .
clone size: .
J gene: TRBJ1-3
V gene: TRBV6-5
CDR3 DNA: TGTGCCAGCAGTTTAACAGGGATGGTTCTAAACACCATATATTTT
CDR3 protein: CASSLTGMVLNTIYF

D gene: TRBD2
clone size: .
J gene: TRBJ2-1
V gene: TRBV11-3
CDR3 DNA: TGTGCCAGCAGCTTCCGGACTAGTCTCTACAATGAGCAGTTCTTC
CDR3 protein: CASSFRTSLYNEQFF

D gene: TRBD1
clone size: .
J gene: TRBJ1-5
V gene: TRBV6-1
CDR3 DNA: TGTGCCAGCAGGACGACAGGGAAGGATCAGCCCCAGCATTTT
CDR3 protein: CASRTTGKDQPQHF

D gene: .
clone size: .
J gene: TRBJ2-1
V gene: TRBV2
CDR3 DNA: TGTGCCAGCAGCAACCAACCTTACTCCGGGACACAGTTCTTC
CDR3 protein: CASSNQPYSGTQFF

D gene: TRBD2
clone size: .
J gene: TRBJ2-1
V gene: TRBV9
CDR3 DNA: TGTGCCAGCAGCGTAGGGGCTAGCGGGAGGACCTCCTACAATGAGCAGTTCTTC
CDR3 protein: CASSVGASGRTSYNEQFF

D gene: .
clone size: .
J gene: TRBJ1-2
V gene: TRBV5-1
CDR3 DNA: TGCGCCAGCAGCTTAGTTACGACAGGCCCAGGAGACTATGGCTACACCTTC
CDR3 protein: CASSLVTTGPGDYGYTF

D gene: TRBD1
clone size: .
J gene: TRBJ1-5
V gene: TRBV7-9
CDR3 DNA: TGTGCCAGCAGCTCAGACAGGGTTCGCAATCAGCCCCAGCATTTT
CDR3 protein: CASSSDRVRNQPQHF

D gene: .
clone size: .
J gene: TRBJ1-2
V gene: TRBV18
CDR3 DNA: TGTGCCAGCTCACCGACACAGGGATTCGCAAACTTGGGCTACACCTTC
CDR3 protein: CASSPTQGFANLGYTF

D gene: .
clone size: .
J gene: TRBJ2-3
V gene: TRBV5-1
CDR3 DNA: TGCGCCAGCAGCTTGGCAGGGAATGCAGATACGCAGTATTTT
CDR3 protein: CASSLAGNADTQYF

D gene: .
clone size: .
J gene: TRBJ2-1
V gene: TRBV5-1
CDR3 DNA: TGCGCCAGCAGCTTGGAGGTGACTAACCTAAACAATGAGCAGTTCTTC
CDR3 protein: CASSLEVTNLNNEQFF

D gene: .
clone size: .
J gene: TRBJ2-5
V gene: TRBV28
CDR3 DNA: TGTGCCAGCACCCAACAGGGGGGGGAGACCCAGTACTTC
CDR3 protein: CASTQQGGETQYF

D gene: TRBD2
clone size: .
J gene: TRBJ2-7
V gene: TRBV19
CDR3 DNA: TGTGCCAGTAGCGTACTAGCGGGAGGTGTCGAGCAGTACTTC
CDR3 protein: CASSVLAGGVEQYF

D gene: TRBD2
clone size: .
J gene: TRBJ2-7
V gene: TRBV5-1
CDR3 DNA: TGCGCCAGCAGCCCCACAGCGGGAGCTCCCTACGAGCAGTACTTC
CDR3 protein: CASSPTAGAPYEQYF

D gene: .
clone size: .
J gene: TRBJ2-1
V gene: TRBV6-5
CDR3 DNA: TGTGCCAGCAGGCCGGGACTCCAGAGGATTGGGGAGCAGTTCTTC
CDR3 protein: CASRPGLQRIGEQFF

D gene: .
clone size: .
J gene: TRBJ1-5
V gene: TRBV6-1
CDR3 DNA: TGTGCCAGCAGTGAAGCGTCCGCGCAGCCCCAGCATTTT
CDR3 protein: CASSEASAQPQHF

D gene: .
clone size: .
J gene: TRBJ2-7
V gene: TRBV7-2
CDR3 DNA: TGTGCCAGCAGCTTAACTCGTTACGAGCAGTACTTC
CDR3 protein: CASSLTRYEQYF

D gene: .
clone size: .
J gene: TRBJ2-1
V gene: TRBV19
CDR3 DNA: TGTGCCACCACCCGGGCGGGTTCCTACAATGAGCAGTTCTTC
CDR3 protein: CATTRAGSYNEQFF